This T cell receptor (beta chain) came from a study of blood T cells in healthy people across ages. Extraction yielded at least 6 micrograms of total RNA per sample. The use of a sample-barcoded 5' primer and a J-beta primer mix characterized a second PCR of roughly 7 to 11 cycles. In TCRdb, the 5' RACE reads were re-called with MiXCR into one record per CDR3 protein. Of about 1.6 million distinct CDR3 sequences in the sample, 30% to 35% are singletons; the top ten hold about 10%. The receptor's source is a woman aged 25 to 39 in good health. Sample: blood.

The CDR3 reads CASSWGTSPGETQYF. As DNA, the CDR3 is TGTGCCAGCAGCTGGGGGACTAGTCCTGGAGAGACCCAGTACTTC. V is TRBV11-2 and J is TRBJ2-5; 8 bases are shared with TRBD2. Germline CDR1 reads SGHAT; CDR2 reads FQNNGV. Trimming at V came to 4 bases and at J to 4 bases, leaving 8 bases not matched to a gene. The length of the CDR3 is 15 residues.